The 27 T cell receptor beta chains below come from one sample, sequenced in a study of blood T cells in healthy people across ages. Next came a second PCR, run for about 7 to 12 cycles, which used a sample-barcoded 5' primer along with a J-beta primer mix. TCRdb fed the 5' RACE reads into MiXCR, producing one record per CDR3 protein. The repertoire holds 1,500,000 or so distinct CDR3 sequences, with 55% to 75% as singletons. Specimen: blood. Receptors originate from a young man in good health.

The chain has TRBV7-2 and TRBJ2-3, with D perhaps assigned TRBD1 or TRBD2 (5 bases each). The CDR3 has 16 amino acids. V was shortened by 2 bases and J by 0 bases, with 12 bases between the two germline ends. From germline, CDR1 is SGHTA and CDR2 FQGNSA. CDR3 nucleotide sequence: TGTGCCAGCAGCTTATATTGGGGGAAAAGCACAGATACGCAGTATTTT. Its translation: CASSLYWGKSTDTQYF. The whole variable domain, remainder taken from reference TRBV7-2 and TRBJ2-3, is GAGVSQSPSNKVTEKGKDVELRCDPISGHTALYWYRQSLGQGLEFLIYFQGNSAPDKSGLPSDRFSAERTGGSVSTLTIQRTQQEDSAVYLCASSLYWGKSTDTQYFGPGTRLTVL.

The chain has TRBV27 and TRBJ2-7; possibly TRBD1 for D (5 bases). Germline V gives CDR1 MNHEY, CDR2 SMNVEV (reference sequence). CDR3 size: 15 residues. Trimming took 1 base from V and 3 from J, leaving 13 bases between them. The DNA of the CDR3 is TGTGCCAGCAGTTTATTGGCAGGGCCCCTCTACGAGCAGTACTTC. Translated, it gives CASSLLAGPLYEQYF.

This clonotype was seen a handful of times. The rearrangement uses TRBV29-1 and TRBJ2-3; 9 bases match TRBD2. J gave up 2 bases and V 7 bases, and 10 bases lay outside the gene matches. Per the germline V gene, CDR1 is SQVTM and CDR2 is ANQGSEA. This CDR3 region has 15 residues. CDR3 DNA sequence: TGCAGCGCTTCAGAAAGCGGGGGGCTCACAGATACGCAGTATTTT. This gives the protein CSASESGGLTDTQYF.

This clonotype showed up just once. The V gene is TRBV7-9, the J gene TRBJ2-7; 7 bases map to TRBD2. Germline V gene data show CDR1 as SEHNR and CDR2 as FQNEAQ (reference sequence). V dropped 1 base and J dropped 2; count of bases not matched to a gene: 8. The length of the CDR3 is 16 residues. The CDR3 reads CASSLEWAGEAYEQYF. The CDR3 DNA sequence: TGTGCCAGCAGCTTAGAATGGGCGGGAGAGGCCTACGAGCAGTACTTC. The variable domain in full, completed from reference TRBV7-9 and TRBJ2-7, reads DTGVSQNPRHKITKRGQNVTFRCDPISEHNRLYWYRQTLGQGPEFLTYFQNEAQLEKSRLLSDRFSAERPKGSFSTLEIQRTEQGDSAMYLCASSLEWAGEAYEQYFGPGTRLTVT.

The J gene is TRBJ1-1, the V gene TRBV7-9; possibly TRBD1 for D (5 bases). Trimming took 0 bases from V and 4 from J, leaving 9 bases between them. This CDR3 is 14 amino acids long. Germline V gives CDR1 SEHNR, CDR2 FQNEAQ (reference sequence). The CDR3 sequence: CASSLAGGTTEAFF. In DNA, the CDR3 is TGTGCCAGCAGCTTAGCCGGGGGAACCACTGAAGCTTTCTTT.

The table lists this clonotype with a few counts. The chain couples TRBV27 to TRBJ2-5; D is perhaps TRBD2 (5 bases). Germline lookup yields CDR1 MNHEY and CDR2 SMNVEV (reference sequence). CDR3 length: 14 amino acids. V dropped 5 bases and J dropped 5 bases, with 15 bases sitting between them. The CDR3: CASSVGSRGETQYF. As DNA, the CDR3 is TGTGCCAGCAGTGTTGGCTCCCGAGGGGAGACCCAGTACTTC.

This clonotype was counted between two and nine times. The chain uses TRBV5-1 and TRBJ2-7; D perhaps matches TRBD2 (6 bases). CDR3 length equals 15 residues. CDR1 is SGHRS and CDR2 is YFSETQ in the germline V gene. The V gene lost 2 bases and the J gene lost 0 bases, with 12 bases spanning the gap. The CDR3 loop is CASSLGGDLSYEQYF. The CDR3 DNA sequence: TGCGCCAGCAGCTTAGGCGGGGACCTCTCCTACGAGCAGTACTTC. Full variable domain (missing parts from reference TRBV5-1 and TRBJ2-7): KAGVTQTPRYLIKTRGQQVTLSCSPISGHRSVSWYQQTPGQGLQFLFEYFSETQRNKGNFPGRFSGRQFSNSRSEMNVSTLELGDSALYLCASSLGGDLSYEQYFGPGTRLTVT.

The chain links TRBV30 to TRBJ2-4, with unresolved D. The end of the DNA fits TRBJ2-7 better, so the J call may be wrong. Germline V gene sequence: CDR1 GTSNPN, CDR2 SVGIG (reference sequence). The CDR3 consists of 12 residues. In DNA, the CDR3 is TGTGCCTGGAGTGTACTCGAAGACGAGCAGTACTTC. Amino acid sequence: CAWSVLEDEQYF.

DNA for the CDR3: TGTGCCAGCAGCCTACAAAGTATCTCCTACGAGCAGTACTTC. Translation gives CASSLQSISYEQYF. The chain combines TRBV14 with TRBJ2-7, with D uncertain. The germline CDR1 and CDR2 sequences are SGHDN and FVKESK. V gave up 4 bases and J gave up 0 bases, with 10 bases separating them. The CDR3 has 14 residues.

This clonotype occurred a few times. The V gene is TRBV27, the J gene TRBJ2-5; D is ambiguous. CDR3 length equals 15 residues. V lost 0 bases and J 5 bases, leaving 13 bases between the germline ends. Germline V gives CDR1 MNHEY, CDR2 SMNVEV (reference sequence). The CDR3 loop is CASSLSFLGGETQYF. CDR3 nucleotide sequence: TGTGCCAGCAGTTTATCGTTCCTAGGCGGCGAGACCCAGTACTTC.

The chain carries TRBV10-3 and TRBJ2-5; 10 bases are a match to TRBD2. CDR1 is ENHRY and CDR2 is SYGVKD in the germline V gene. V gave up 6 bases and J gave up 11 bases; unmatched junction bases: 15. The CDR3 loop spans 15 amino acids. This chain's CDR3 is CAISPTSGAPDEQYF. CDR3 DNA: TGTGCCATCAGCCCTACTAGCGGGGCTCCTGATGAGCAGTACTTC.

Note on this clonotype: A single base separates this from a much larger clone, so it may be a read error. This CDR3 is CASAEVGANVLTF. In DNA form, the CDR3 reads TGCGCCAGCGCGGAAGTAGGGGCCAACGTCCTGACTTTC. The V call is TRBV5-1, the J call TRBJ2-6; D gene ambiguous. The V and J ends lost 7 bases and 4 bases respectively, with 9 bases between them. This CDR3 is built from 13 residues. In germline, CDR1 is SGHRS, CDR2 YFSETQ.

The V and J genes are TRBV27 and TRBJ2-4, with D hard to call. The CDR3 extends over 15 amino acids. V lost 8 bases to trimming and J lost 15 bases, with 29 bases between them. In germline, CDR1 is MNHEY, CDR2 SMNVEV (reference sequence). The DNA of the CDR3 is TGTGCCAGCCGAGCAGGCGCTAATCTTCCCTACGAGCGGTACTTC. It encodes CASRAGANLPYERYF.

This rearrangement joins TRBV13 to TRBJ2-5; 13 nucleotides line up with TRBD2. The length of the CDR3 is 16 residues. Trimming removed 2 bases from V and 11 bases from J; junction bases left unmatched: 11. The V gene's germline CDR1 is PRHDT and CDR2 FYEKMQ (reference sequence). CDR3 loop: CASSLWGRLAGGLQYF. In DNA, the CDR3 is TGTGCCAGCAGCTTATGGGGACGACTAGCGGGAGGTCTACAGTACTTC.

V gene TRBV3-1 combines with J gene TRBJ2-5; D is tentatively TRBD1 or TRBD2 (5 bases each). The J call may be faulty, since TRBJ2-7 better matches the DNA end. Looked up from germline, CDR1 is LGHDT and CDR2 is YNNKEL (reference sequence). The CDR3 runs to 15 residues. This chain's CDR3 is CASSQGPGTFYEQYF. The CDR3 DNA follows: TGTGCCAGCAGCCAAGGGCCAGGGACCTTCTACGAGCAGTACTTC.

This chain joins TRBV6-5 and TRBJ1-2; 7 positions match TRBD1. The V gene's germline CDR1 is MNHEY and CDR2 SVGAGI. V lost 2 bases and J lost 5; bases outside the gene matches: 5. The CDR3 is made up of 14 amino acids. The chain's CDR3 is CASSYRDSRYGYTF. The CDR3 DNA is TGTGCCAGCAGTTACCGGGACAGTCGTTATGGCTACACCTTC.

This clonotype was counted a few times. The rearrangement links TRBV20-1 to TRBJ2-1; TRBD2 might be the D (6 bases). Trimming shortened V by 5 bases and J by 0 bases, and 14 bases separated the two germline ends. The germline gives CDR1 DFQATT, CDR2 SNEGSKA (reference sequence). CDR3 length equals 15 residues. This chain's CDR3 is CSAARDSSSYNEQFF. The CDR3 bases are TGCAGTGCTGCACGGGACTCCAGCTCCTACAATGAGCAGTTCTTC.

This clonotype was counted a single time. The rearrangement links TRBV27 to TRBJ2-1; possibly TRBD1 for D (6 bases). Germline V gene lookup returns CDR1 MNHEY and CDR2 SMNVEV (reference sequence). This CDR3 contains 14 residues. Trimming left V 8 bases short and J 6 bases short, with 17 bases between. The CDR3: CASGYAVGGNEQFF. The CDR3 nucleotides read TGTGCCAGCGGATACGCAGTAGGGGGCAATGAGCAGTTCTTC.

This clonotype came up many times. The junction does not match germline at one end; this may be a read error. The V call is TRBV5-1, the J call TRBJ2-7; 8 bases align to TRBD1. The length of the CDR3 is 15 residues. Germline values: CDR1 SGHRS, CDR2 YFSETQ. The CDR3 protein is CASSLAGTGAYEQYF. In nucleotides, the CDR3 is TGTGCCAGCAGCTTAGCCGGGACAGGAGCCTACGAGCAGTACTTC.

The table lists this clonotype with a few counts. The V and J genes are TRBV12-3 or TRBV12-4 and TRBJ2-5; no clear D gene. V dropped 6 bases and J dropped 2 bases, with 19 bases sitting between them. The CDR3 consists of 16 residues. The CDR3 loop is CASRPKLDGEQETQYF. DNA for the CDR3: TGTGCCAGCAGGCCTAAATTGGACGGCGAACAAGAGACCCAGTACTTC.

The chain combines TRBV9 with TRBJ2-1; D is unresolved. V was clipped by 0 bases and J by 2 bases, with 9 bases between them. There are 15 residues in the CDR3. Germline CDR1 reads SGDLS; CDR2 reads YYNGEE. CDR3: CASSVVPGPYNEQFF. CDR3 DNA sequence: TGTGCCAGCAGCGTAGTCCCAGGCCCCTACAATGAGCAGTTCTTC.

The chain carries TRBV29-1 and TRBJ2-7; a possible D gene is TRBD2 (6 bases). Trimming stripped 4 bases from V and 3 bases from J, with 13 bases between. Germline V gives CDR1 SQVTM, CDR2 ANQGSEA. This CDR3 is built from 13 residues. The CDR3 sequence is CSVGLGELYEQYF. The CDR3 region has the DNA TGCAGCGTTGGACTAGGGGAGCTCTACGAGCAGTACTTC.

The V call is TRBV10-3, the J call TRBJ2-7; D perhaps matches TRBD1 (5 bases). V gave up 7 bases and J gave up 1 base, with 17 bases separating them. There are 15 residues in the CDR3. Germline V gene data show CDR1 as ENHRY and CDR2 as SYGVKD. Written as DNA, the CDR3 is TGTGCCATCAAAGGACAACCCGGTTCATCCTACGAGCAGTACTTC. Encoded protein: CAIKGQPGSSYEQYF.

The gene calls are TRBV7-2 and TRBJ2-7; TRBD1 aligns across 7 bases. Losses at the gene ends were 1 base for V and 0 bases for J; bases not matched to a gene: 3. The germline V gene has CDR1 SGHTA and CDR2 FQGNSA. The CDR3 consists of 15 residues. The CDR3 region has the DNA TGTGCCAGCAGCTTAGAAACAGGGGTCTCCTACGAGCAGTACTTC. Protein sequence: CASSLETGVSYEQYF.

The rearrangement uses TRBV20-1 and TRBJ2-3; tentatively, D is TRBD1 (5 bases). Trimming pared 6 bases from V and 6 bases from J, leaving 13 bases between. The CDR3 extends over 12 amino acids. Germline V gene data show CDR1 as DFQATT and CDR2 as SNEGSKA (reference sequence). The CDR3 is CSAELQEDTQYF. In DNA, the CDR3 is TGCAGTGCCGAGCTACAGGAGGATACGCAGTATTTT.

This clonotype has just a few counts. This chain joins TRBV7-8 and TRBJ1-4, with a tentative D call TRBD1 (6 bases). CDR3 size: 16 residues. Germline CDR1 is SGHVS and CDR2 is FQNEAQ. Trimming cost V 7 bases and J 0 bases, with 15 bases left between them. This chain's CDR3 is CASTGTLGTTNEKLFF. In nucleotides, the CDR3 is TGTGCCAGCACCGGGACACTCGGGACAACTAATGAAAAACTGTTTTTT.

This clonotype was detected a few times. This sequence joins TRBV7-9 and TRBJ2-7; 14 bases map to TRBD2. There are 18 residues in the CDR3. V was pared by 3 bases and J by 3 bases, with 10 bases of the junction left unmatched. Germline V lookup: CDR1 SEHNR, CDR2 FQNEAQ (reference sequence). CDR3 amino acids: CASSFGLAGGPESYEQYF. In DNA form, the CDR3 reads TGTGCCAGCAGCTTTGGACTAGCGGGAGGCCCAGAGAGCTACGAGCAGTACTTC.